A selection of T cell receptor beta chains follows, all from one sample in a study of T cells of healthy individuals. TCRdb passed the 5' RACE reads through MiXCR, listing each CDR3 protein once. This table has roughly 87,000 distinct CDR3 sequences, approximately 16% appearing once. The receptors were gathered from a human donor in good health. CDR3s include the opening cysteine and the closing phenylalanine or tryptophan. A D gene is named only where the DNA matches it firmly. Some rows mark clone size as missing; the rest say once, few, many or name a class of expanded clone.

TRBV2,TRBJ2-7,NA,TRBD2,TGTGCCAGCAGTGAAGCACTAGCGGGAGGATACGAGCAGTACTTC,CASSEALAGGYEQYF
TRBV7-9,TRBJ2-1,NA,NA,TGTGCCAGCAGCGCCGTAGGAAGCGAGCAGTTCTTC,CASSAVGSEQFF
TRBV20-1,TRBJ2-1,many,NA,TGCAGTGCTAGAGCCCCTTGGGGGAGAAGCAATGAGCAGTTCTTC,CSARAPWGRSNEQFF
TRBV29-1,TRBJ2-3,many,NA,TGCAGCGTGTCGGGGATATTAGAATTCACAGATACGCAGTATTTT,CSVSGILEFTDTQYF
TRBV2,TRBJ2-2,many,NA,TGTGCCAGTAGTTTTGGTCCCTCTAACACCGGGGAGCTGTTTTTT,CASSFGPSNTGELFF
TRBV10-3,TRBJ2-3,many,TRBD1,TGTGCCACTTTGGGACAGGGTAGCACAGATACGCAGTATTTT,CATLGQGSTDTQYF
TRBV2,TRBJ1-2,NA,NA,TGTGCCAGCTCCAGAGGACAGCCTAACTATGGCTACACCTTC,CASSRGQPNYGYTF
TRBV11-1,TRBJ2-7,many,TRBD1,TGTGCCAGCAGCTCCCGACAGGGGACCTACGAGCAGTACTTC,CASSSRQGTYEQYF
TRBV28,TRBJ1-2,few,TRBD1,TGTGCCAGCAGTTTAGTGACAGGGACTGGCTACACCTTC,CASSLVTGTGYTF
TRBV12-3/TRBV12-4,TRBJ1-2,few,TRBD1,TGTGCCAGCAGTTTAGACAGGGGGAAGAGGGGCTACACCTTC,CASSLDRGKRGYTF